A selection of T cell receptor beta chains follows, all from one sample in a study of T-cell memory formation after mild COVID-19. TCRdb analysed the 5' RACE reads with MiXCR anew, one entry per CDR3 protein. The repertoire consists of under 450,000 distinct CDR3 sequences, with about 15% occurring once and the leading ten covering less than 25%. The sample taken for sequencing was PBMCs or a T cell subset sorted from them (not recorded which). These receptors originate from a young man who had mild COVID-19 (a few samples of this study predate the infection). Cell type and time point are not known. Each CDR3 is given with its conserved first and last residue. The order of the fields is J gene, D gene, V gene, clone size, CDR3 DNA, CDR3 protein. D genes are given only for firm matches. Size is omitted from some rows. Given values are once, few, many or a class for expanded clones.

J: TRBJ2-5; D: .; V: TRBV24-1; size: .; DNA: TGTGCCACCAGCGCCGGGGGCAGGGAGGAGGGTAGCCGTCAAGAGACCCAGTACTTC; CDR3: CATSAGGREEGSRQETQYF
J: TRBJ2-2; D: .; V: TRBV7-8; size: .; DNA: TGTGCCAGCAGCTTAAACCGGGCTGGCGGGGAGCTGTTTTTT; CDR3: CASSLNRAGGELFF
J: TRBJ2-5; D: .; V: TRBV3-1; size: few; DNA: TGTGCCAGCAGCCAAGAGGCTAGCGCGGAGACCCAGTACTTC; CDR3: CASSQEASAETQYF
J: TRBJ2-2; D: TRBD2; V: TRBV20-1; size: few; DNA: TGCAGTGCTAGAGTAGCGGGGGGCGCCGGGGAGCTGTTTTTT; CDR3: CSARVAGGAGELFF
J: TRBJ2-3; D: TRBD1; V: TRBV2; size: few; DNA: TGTGCCAGCGGGTCCCACCGGGACAGACGCACAGATACGCAGTATTTT; CDR3: CASGSHRDRRTDTQYF
J: TRBJ2-7; D: .; V: TRBV2; size: .; DNA: TGTGCCAGCAGTGAAGCTTACCGAGGGGGCGAGCAGTACTTC; CDR3: CASSEAYRGGEQYF
J: TRBJ2-3; D: TRBD2; V: TRBV12-3/TRBV12-4; size: few; DNA: TGTGCCAGCACCTTTCCCCTAGCGGGGGCCGCGGATACGCAGTATTTT; CDR3: CASTFPLAGAADTQYF
J: TRBJ2-1; D: .; V: TRBV5-4; size: .; DNA: TGTGCCAGCAGCTCACTAGACAATGAGCAGTTCTTC; CDR3: CASSSLDNEQFF
J: TRBJ1-1; D: .; V: TRBV18; size: .; DNA: TGTGCCACCGGGGCGTATGGCGCTGAAGCTTTCTTT; CDR3: CATGAYGAEAFF
J: TRBJ2-1; D: .; V: TRBV20-1; size: .; DNA: TGCAGTGCTAGAGATCGCCTGGGGGCAGCTCCCGAGCAGTTCTTC; CDR3: CSARDRLGAAPEQFF
J: TRBJ2-1; D: .; V: TRBV18; size: few; DNA: TGTGCCAGCTCAATTAGGATGTATGAGCAGTTCTTC; CDR3: CASSIRMYEQFF
J: TRBJ2-5; D: TRBD2; V: TRBV20-1; size: many; DNA: TGCAGTGCCCCTTCCCGGGGGGGATTTCAAGAGACCCAGTACTTC; CDR3: CSAPSRGGFQETQYF
J: TRBJ2-7; D: TRBD2; V: TRBV7-9; size: many; DNA: TGTGCCAGCAGCTTAGGACAGGGACTAGCGGCTTACTTC; CDR3: CASSLGQGLAAYF
J: TRBJ2-1; D: .; V: TRBV7-2; size: .; DNA: TGTGCCAGCAGCTTACGCTTCCAAACCAATGAGCAGTTCTTC; CDR3: CASSLRFQTNEQFF
J: TRBJ2-1; D: .; V: TRBV20-1; size: few; DNA: TGCAGTGCTAGAGCGCGAACGATACTCGGCTCGACGCAGTTCTTC; CDR3: CSARARTILGSTQFF
J: TRBJ1-1; D: .; V: TRBV12-3/TRBV12-4; size: .; DNA: TGTGCCAGCACCGCCCGGGGAAGCACTGAAGCTTTCTTT; CDR3: CASTARGSTEAFF
J: TRBJ2-6; D: .; V: TRBV4-2; size: .; DNA: TGTGCCAGCAGCCCAGGATATACTGGGGCCAACGTCCTGACTTTC; CDR3: CASSPGYTGANVLTF
J: TRBJ2-1; D: TRBD1; V: TRBV11-1; size: .; DNA: TGTGCCAGCAGCCCCGGACAGGGGCATGGCGATGAGCAGTTCTTC; CDR3: CASSPGQGHGDEQFF
J: TRBJ1-2; D: .; V: TRBV12-3/TRBV12-4; size: few; DNA: TGTGCCAGCAGTTTAACATCGGGTTATGGCTACACCTTC; CDR3: CASSLTSGYGYTF
J: TRBJ1-4; D: .; V: TRBV12-3/TRBV12-4; size: .; DNA: TGTGCCAGCAGTACCCTAAGTCTGAATGAAAAACTGTTTTTT; CDR3: CASSTLSLNEKLFF
J: TRBJ2-7; D: TRBD2; V: TRBV15; size: .; DNA: TGTGCCACCAGCAAAAAGACTAGCGGGGGCCACTACGAGCAGTACTTC; CDR3: CATSKKTSGGHYEQYF
J: TRBJ2-1; D: .; V: TRBV19; size: many; DNA: TGTGCCAGTAGTACCGGGTTGAACAATGAGCAGTTCTTC; CDR3: CASSTGLNNEQFF
J: TRBJ2-2; D: .; V: TRBV24-1; size: many; DNA: TGTGCCACCAGTGATCCCTTCCCGCCCGGGGAGCTGTTTTTT; CDR3: CATSDPFPPGELFF
J: TRBJ2-7; D: .; V: TRBV3-1; size: few; DNA: TGTGCCAGCAGCCAAAGCCCAAGCTCCTACGAGCAGTACTTC; CDR3: CASSQSPSSYEQYF
J: TRBJ2-1; D: TRBD1; V: TRBV7-9; size: .; DNA: TGTGCCAGCAGCTCATTCGGGACAGGCTCCTACAATGAGCAGTTCTTC; CDR3: CASSSFGTGSYNEQFF
J: TRBJ2-5; D: .; V: TRBV7-2; size: .; DNA: TGTGCCAGCAGCTCCAACGGGATTCCCCAAGAGACCCAGTACTTC; CDR3: CASSSNGIPQETQYF
J: TRBJ1-2; D: .; V: TRBV20-1; size: .; DNA: TGCAGTGCTAGGGAGAGTTTACATAACTATGGCTACACCTTC; CDR3: CSARESLHNYGYTF
J: TRBJ1-5; D: .; V: TRBV10-3; size: few; DNA: TGTGCCATCGGTTCGCAGGGCGGTCAGCCCCAGCATTTT; CDR3: CAIGSQGGQPQHF
J: TRBJ2-7; D: TRBD2; V: TRBV6-2/TRBV6-3; size: .; DNA: TGTGCCAGCAGTGCGAGCGGGGGTCCTTACGAGCAGTACTTC; CDR3: CASSASGGPYEQYF
J: TRBJ1-6; D: .; V: TRBV7-2; size: few; DNA: TGTGCCAGCAGAGGGACCCGCTCCTATAATTCACCCCTCCACTTT; CDR3: CASRGTRSYNSPLHF
J: TRBJ2-7; D: TRBD2; V: TRBV5-1; size: many; DNA: TGCGCCAGCAGCTTGGCGGGGGGGTTCCGTACGCAGCAGTACTTC; CDR3: CASSLAGGFRTQQYF
J: TRBJ2-3; D: .; V: TRBV7-9; size: few; DNA: TGTGCCAGCAGCTTAAGAGGGGTAATTGGCACAGATACGCAGTATTTT; CDR3: CASSLRGVIGTDTQYF
J: TRBJ2-3; D: TRBD1; V: TRBV20-1; size: .; DNA: TGCAGTGCTAGGGGGCAGGGGGTGAGCACAGATACGCAGTATTTT; CDR3: CSARGQGVSTDTQYF
J: TRBJ2-2; D: .; V: TRBV15; size: many; DNA: TGTGCCACGGCTCGGGGGCATTACACCGGGGAGCTGTTTTTT; CDR3: CATARGHYTGELFF
J: TRBJ1-1; D: .; V: TRBV10-3; size: few; DNA: TGTGCCATCAGACCGGACACGGCGAACACTGAAGCTTTCTTT; CDR3: CAIRPDTANTEAFF
J: TRBJ2-3; D: .; V: TRBV4-1; size: .; DNA: TGCGCCAGCAGCCAAGAGACGGGGGCGGGGACGCAGTATTTT; CDR3: CASSQETGAGTQYF
J: TRBJ2-5; D: TRBD2; V: TRBV5-1; size: many; DNA: TGCGCCAGCAGCCGGGGCCTGGCGGGGGGGCCACTATCTCCAGAGACCCAGTACTTC; CDR3: CASSRGLAGGPLSPETQYF
J: TRBJ1-1; D: TRBD1; V: TRBV4-1; size: few; DNA: TGCGCCAGCAGCGATCGGGACAGGAGTCGAACTGAAGCTTTCTTT; CDR3: CASSDRDRSRTEAFF
J: TRBJ1-5; D: TRBD1; V: TRBV6-5; size: .; DNA: TGTGCCAGCAGATCCGGGACAGGGGTCGCTCAGCCCCAGCATTTT; CDR3: CASRSGTGVAQPQHF
J: TRBJ2-3; D: .; V: TRBV28; size: few; DNA: TGTGCCAGCAGTGTGGGCTCCCGGACAGATACGCAGTATTTT; CDR3: CASSVGSRTDTQYF